This T cell receptor beta chain originates from a study of T-cell reconstitution after alpha-beta-depleted transplantation in children. Study-wide findings and caveats: After one year, T-cell counts and TCRbeta diversity mostly came from new T cells. Expanded graft clones, several hundred of them, were reportedly the source of alpha-beta T cells about two months after transplant.

This clonotype has at least ten counts. Its antigen is as yet unknown. The CDR3 sequence is 15 residues long. With V trimmed by 1 base and J by 2 bases, 8 bases remained unmatched. Germline V lookup: CDR1 DFQATT, CDR2 SNEGSKA (reference sequence). Unique molecular identifiers were built into the TCRbeta library. MiXCR, applied by TCRdb to the PCR reads, yields one record per CDR3 protein. The table has around 240,000 distinct CDR3 sequences, roughly 8% seen once. The chain combines TRBV20-1 with TRBJ2-7, with TRBD1 identical over 7 bases. The sequences come from PBMCs, mostly from graft donor cells, collected 180 days after TCRalphabeta/CD19-depleted stem cell transplant. The sequence came from a male patient between 10 and 17 years old who had a stem cell transplant for acute lymphoblastic leukemia, so the T cells may come from the graft donor. The CDR3, as DNA: TGCAGTGCTAGAGCCTACCCGACAGGGACCTACGAGCAGTACTTC. Translated: CSARAYPTGTYEQYF.